This entry features one T cell receptor (beta chain) sequence. Libraries were prepared by immunoSEQ multiplex PCR; TCRdb keeps only in-frame clonotypes and omits some of them. The sample yields roughly 130,000 clones, 86% seen once. The sample originates from a study of blood T cell repertoires in COVID-19. J gave up 7 bases and V 1 base, and 3 bases lay outside the gene matches. CDR3 length: 14 residues. In germline, CDR1 is SGHRS, CDR2 YFSETQ. Sequenced input: peripheral blood. The chain couples TRBV5-1 to TRBJ1-2, with TRBD1 identical over 11 bases. The TCR originated in a man aged 35-49 years with acute or convalescent COVID-19. The CDR3 sequence is CASSLSGTGGGYTF. The CDR3 coding sequence is TGCGCCAGCAGCTTGTCCGGGACAGGGGGTGGCTACACCTTC.